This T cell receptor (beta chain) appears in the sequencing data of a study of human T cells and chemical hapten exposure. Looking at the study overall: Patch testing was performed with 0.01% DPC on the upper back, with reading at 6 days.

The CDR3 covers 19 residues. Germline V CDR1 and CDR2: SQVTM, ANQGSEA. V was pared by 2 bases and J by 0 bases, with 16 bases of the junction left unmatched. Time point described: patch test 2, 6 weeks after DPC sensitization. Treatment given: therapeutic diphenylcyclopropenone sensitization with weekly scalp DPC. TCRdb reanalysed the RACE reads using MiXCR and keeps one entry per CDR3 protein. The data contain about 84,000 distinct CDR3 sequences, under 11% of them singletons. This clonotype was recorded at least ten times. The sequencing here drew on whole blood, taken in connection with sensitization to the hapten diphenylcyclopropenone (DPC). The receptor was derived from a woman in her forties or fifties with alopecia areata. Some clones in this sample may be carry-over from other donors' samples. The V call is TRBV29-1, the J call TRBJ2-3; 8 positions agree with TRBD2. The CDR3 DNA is TGCAGCGTTGAATCACGAGCGGGAGAAGGAGAAATGAGCACAGATACGCAGTATTTT. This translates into CSVESRAGEGEMSTDTQYF.